Following are 10 T cell receptor beta chains from one sample sequenced in a study of cytomegalovirus exposure and HLA in healthy donors. Primers: 60 Vbeta forward and 13 Jbeta reverse. The data were produced by immunoSEQ multiplex PCR, yet TCRdb's version contains in-frame clones alone and is incomplete. The sample consists of some 110,000 clones, roughly 12% of them appearing once. Sequencing was carried out using PBMCs. Receptors were obtained from a man between 35 and 55 years old in good health and CMV-seropositive.

This clone has only a few counts. This chain connects TRBV4-1 to TRBJ1-2, with D hard to call. Trimming cost V 1 base and J 3 bases, with 9 bases left between them. CDR3 length: 14 residues. CDR1 is MGHRA and CDR2 is YSYEKL in the germline V gene. DNA of the CDR3: TGCGCCAGCAGCCAAGTGGCGGCCTACTATGGCTACACCTTC. Residues: CASSQVAAYYGYTF.

This chain uses TRBV29-1 with TRBJ2-6; D unresolved. CDR1 is SQVTM, CDR2 ANQGSEA, per germline. The CDR3 has 15 residues. Trimming removed 5 bases from V and 1 base from J, with 12 bases in between. The CDR3 region has the DNA TGCAGCGTTCTTAACCCTCGGTCTGGGGCCAACGTCCTGACTTTC. It specifies CSVLNPRSGANVLTF.

The chain couples TRBV11-2 to TRBJ2-3, with 10 bases that match TRBD2. The CDR3 totals 16 residues. The germline V gene has CDR1 SGHAT and CDR2 FQNNGV. V was pared by 5 bases and J by 3 bases, with 8 bases of the junction left unmatched. The chain's CDR3 is CASSALGSGGTDTQYF. CDR3 DNA: TGTGCCAGCAGCGCGCTGGGTAGCGGGGGGACAGATACGCAGTATTTT.

This clone was picked up a small number of times. The chain recombines TRBV6-1 with TRBJ2-2; TRBD1 aligns across 8 bases. Germline V gene lookup returns CDR1 MNHNS and CDR2 SASEGT. The CDR3 has 15 amino acids. The trim removed 11 bases at V and 7 bases at J, leaving 15 bases unmatched. The CDR3 nucleotides are TGTGCCGCCGTAGGACAGGGAAGTTTCGGCGGGGAGCTGTTTTTT. This encodes CAAVGQGSFGGELFF.

This clone was found a few times. The chain uses TRBV28 and TRBJ2-1; the D gene is possibly TRBD2 (6 bases). The germline V gene has CDR1 MDHEN and CDR2 SYDVKM. V was cut by 5 bases and J by 4 bases, with 18 bases left in between. The CDR3 totals 16 residues. CDR3 nucleotide sequence: TGTGCCAGCAGTCTCCGCGGGGTCTCTTATTACAATGAGCAGTTCTTC. This gives the protein CASSLRGVSYYNEQFF. The complete variable domain, with remaining parts taken from reference TRBV28 and TRBJ2-1, reads DVKVTQSSRYLVKRTGEKVFLECVQDMDHENMFWYRQDPGLGLRLIYFSYDVKMKEKGDIPEGYSVSREKKERFSLILESASTNQTSMYLCASSLRGVSYYNEQFFGPGTRLTVL.

This clone was counted only a few times. This chain links TRBV10-3 with TRBJ2-3, with D possibly matching TRBD2 (5 bases). This CDR3 has 14 amino acids. Germline V gene sequence: CDR1 ENHRY, CDR2 SYGVKD. V dropped 6 bases and J dropped 1 base, with 11 bases sitting between them. This chain's CDR3 is CAIRGGFGTDTQYF. DNA of the CDR3: TGTGCCATCAGGGGCGGGTTTGGCACAGATACGCAGTATTTT.

In this sample, this clone turned up a few times. The gene calls are TRBV7-6 and TRBJ2-5; 7 bases are a match to TRBD2. Per germline, CDR1 SGHVS and CDR2 FNYEAQ. Trimming at V came to 5 bases and at J to 4 bases, leaving 4 bases not matched to a gene. This CDR3 is 13 amino acids long. Written as DNA, the CDR3 is TGTGCCAGCAGCCCCCCGGGGGGAGAGACCCAGTACTTC. This sequence encodes CASSPPGGETQYF.

The chain uses TRBV19 and TRBJ2-2; 10 nucleotides align to TRBD2. The CDR3 contains 15 residues. CDR1 is LNHDA, CDR2 SQIVND, per germline (reference sequence). V shed 7 bases and J 4 bases; nucleotides not matched to a gene: 6. Written as DNA, the CDR3 is TGTGCCAGTACCGTAGCGGGAGGCCTCACCGGGGAGCTGTTTTTT. Translation gives CASTVAGGLTGELFF. The whole variable domain, remainder taken from reference TRBV19 and TRBJ2-2, is DGGITQSPKYLFRKEGQNVTLSCEQNLNHDAMYWYRQDPGQGLRLIYYSQIVNDFQKGDIAEGYSVSREKKESFPLTVTSAQKNPTAFYLCASTVAGGLTGELFFGEGSRLTVL.

The chain uses TRBV19 and TRBJ2-1, with a weak D call TRBD2 (5 bases). This CDR3 contains 11 residues. Deletions cut 8 bases from V and 12 bases from J, with 14 bases between. Per the germline V gene, CDR1 is LNHDA and CDR2 is SQIVND (reference sequence). The CDR3 DNA sequence: TGTGCCAGTGGTAGCCGGGAAAGGCAGTTCTTC. Its translation is CASGSRERQFF.

This clone was picked up a small number of times. The J gene is TRBJ2-7, the V gene TRBV6-5; 7 positions match TRBD2. CDR3 length equals 15 residues. Germline assignment: CDR1 MNHEY and CDR2 SVGAGI. The V gene end was trimmed by 5 bases and the J gene end by 2 bases; junction bases not matched to a gene: 9. CDR3 in amino acids: CASSTLATRTYEQYF. In nucleotides, the CDR3 is TGTGCCAGCAGTACACTAGCGACTAGAACCTACGAGCAGTACTTC.